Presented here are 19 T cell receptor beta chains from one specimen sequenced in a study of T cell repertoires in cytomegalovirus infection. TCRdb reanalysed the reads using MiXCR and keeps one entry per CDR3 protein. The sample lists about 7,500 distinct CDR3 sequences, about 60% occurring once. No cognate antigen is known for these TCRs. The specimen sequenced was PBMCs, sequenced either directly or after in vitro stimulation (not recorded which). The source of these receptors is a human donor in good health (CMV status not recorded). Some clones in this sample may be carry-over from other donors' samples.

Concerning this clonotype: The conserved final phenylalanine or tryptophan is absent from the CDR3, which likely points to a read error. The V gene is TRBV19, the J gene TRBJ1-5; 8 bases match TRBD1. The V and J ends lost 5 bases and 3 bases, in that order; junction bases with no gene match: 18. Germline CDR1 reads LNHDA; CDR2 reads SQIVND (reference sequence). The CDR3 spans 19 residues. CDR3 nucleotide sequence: TGTGCCAGTAGTTCAATATATCCGGGGACAGGTGAAGACAATCAGCCCCAGCATTAT. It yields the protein CASSSIYPGTGEDNQPQHY.

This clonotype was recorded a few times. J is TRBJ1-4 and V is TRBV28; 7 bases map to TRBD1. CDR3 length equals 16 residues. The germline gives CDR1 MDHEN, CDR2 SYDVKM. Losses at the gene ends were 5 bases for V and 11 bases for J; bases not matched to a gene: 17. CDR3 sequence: CASSRDSAQLWFKLFF. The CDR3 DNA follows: TGTGCCAGCAGTCGGGACAGTGCGCAACTGTGGTTTAAACTGTTTTTT. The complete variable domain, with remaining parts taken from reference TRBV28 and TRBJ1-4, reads DVKVTQSSRYLVKRTGEKVFLECVQDMDHENMFWYRQDPGLGLRLIYFSYDVKMKEKGDIPEGYSVSREKKERFSLILESASTNQTSMYLCASSRDSAQLWFKLFFGSGTQLSVL.

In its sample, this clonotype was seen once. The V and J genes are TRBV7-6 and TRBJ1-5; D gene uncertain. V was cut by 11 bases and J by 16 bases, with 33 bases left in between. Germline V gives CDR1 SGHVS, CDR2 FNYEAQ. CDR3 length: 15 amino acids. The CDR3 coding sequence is TGTGCCCTCAGCCCCGAAACATACAGCACTCAGCCCCCTCATTTT. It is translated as CALSPETYSTQPPHF.

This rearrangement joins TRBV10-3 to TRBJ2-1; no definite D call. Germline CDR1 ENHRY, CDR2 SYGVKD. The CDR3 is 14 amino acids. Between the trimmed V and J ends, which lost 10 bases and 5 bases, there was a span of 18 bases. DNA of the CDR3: TGTGCCAGCTGGGAAACAGCAGGAAACAATGAGCAGTTCTTC. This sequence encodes CASWETAGNNEQFF.

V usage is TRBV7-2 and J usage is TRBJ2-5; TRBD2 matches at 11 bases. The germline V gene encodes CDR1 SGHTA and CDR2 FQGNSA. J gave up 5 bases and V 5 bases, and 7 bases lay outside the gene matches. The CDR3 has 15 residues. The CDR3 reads CASSLIAGGGETQYF. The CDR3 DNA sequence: TGTGCCAGCAGCCTCATAGCGGGGGGGGGGGAGACCCAGTACTTC. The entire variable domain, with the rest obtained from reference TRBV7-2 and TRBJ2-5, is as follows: GAGVSQSPSNKVTEKGKDVELRCDPISGHTALYWYRQSLGQGLEFLIYFQGNSAPDKSGLPSDRFSAERTGGSVSTLTIQRTQQEDSAVYLCASSLIAGGGETQYFGPGTRLLVL.

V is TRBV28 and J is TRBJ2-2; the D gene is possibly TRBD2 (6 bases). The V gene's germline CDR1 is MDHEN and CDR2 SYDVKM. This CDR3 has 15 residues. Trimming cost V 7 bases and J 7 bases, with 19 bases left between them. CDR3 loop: CASITTRPGVGELFF. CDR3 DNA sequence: TGTGCCAGCATTACAACGAGACCGGGGGTCGGGGAGCTGTTTTTT.

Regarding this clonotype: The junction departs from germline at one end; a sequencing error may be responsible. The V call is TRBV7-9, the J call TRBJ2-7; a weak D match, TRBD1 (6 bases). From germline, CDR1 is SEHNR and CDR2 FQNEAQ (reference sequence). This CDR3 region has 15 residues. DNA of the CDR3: TGTGCCAGTAGCTCACGGGACATCGGTTTCTACGAGCCGTACTTC. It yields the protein CASSSRDIGFYEPYF. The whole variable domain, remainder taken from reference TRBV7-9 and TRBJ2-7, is DTGVSQNPRHKITKRGQNVTFRCDPISEHNRLYWYRQTLGQGPEFLTYFQNEAQLEKSRLLSDRFSAERPKGSFSTLEIQRTEQGDSAMYLCASSSRDIGFYEPYFGPGTRLTVT.

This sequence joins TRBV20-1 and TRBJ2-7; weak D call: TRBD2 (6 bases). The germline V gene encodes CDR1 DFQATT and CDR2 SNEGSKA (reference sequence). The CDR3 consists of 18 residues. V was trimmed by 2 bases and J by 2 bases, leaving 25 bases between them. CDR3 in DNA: TGCAGTGCTAGAAAGGCGGGGTCGGAGCGGGCCATTACCTACGAGCAGTACTTC. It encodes CSARKAGSERAITYEQYF.

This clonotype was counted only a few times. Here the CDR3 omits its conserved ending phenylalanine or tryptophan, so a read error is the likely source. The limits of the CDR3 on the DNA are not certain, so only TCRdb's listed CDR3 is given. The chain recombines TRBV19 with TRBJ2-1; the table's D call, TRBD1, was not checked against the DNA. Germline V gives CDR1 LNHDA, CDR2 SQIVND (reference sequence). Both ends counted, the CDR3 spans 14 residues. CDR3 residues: CASTRTGENNEQLL.

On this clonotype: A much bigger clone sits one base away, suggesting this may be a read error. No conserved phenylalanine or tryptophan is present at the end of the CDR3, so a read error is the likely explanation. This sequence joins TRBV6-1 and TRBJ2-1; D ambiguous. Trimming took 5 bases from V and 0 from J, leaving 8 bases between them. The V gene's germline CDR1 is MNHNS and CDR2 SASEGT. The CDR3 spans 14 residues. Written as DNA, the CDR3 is TGTGCCAGCAGTATCATTAGCTCCTACAATGAGCAGTTCTTA. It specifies CASSIISSYNEQFL.

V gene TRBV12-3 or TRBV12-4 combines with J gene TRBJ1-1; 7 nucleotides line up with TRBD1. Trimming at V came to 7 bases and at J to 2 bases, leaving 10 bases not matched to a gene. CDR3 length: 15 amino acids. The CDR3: CASIPPTGFNTEAFF. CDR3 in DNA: TGTGCCAGCATACCACCGACAGGGTTTAACACTGAAGCTTTCTTT.

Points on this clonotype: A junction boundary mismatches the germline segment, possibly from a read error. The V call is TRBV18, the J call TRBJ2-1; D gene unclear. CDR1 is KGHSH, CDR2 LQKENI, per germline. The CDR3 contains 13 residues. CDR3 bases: TGTGCCATCTCACTTAGCTCCTACAATGATCAGATCTTC. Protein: CAISLSSYNDQIF.

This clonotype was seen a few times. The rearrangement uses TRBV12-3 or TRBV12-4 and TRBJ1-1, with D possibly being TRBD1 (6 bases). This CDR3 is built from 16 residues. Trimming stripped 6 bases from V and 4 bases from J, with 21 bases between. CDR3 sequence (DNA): TGTGCCAGCAGCCTCAGGGGTTCCAAACAGTTCACTGAAGCTTTCTTT. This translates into CASSLRGSKQFTEAFF.

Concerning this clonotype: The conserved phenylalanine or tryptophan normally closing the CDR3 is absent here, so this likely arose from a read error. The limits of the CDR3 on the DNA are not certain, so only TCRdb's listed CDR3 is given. The chain's CDR3 is CASSLLGISTYNDNFC. J is TRBJ2-1 and V is TRBV7-9. The CDR3 is 16 amino acids long, termini counted. Germline CDR1 SEHNR, CDR2 FQNEAQ (reference sequence).

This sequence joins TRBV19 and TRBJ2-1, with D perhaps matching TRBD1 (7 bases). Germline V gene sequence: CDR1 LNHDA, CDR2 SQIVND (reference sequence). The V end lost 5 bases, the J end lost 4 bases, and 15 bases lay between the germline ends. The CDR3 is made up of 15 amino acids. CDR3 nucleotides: TGTGCCAGTAGTGCAAGCAGGGGGGTTTACAATGAGCAGTTCTTC. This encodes CASSASRGVYNEQFF.

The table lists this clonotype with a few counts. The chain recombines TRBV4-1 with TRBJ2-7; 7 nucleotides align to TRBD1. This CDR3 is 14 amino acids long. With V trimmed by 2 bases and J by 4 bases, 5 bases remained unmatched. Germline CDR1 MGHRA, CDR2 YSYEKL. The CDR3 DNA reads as TGCGCCAGCAGCCAAATGTGGACAGGATACGAGCAGTACTTC. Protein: CASSQMWTGYEQYF.

DNA for the CDR3: TGTGCCAGCAGCTTAGACTGGCTCCTAGGCGTCCAGTACTTC. It encodes CASSLDWLLGVQYF. V is TRBV7-4 and J is TRBJ2-5; D is unresolved. In germline, CDR1 is SGHVT, CDR2 SQSDAQ. The CDR3 covers 14 residues. With 1 base removed from V and 10 bases from J, the gap between germline ends came to 16 bases.

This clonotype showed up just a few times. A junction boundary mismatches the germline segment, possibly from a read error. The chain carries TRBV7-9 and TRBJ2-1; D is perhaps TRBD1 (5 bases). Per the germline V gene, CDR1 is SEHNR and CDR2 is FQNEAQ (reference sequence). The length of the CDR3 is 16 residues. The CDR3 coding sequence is TGCGACAGCAGCGTGTTGGGAATATCCACCTACAATGAGCAGTTCTTC. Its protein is CDSSVLGISTYNEQFF.

The CDR3 spells CASSVDRYGYTF. CDR3 coding DNA: TGTGCCAGCAGCGTCGACAGATATGGCTACACCTTC. This chain connects TRBV7-2 to TRBJ1-2; TRBD1 is a possible D gene (5 bases). This CDR3 is 12 amino acids long. Trimming stripped 5 bases from V and 5 bases from J, with 9 bases between. Germline CDR1 is SGHTA and CDR2 is FQGNSA.